One sample yielded the 4 T cell receptor beta chains listed below, sequenced in a study of T cell responses to AZD1222 COVID-19 vaccine. Some clones are missing from TCRdb's copy, which holds only in-frame ones; the method was immunoSEQ multiplex PCR. The table shows more than 95,000 clones, with 88% occurring only once. The material sequenced was peripheral blood, taken on day 0 of AZD1222 vaccination. These receptors all stem from an adult in good health.

V and J are TRBV5-1 and TRBJ2-1, with a possible D match to TRBD2 (6 bases). The CDR3 contains 16 residues. CDR1 is SGHRS, CDR2 YFSETQ, per germline. V gave up 4 bases and J gave up 6 bases, with 20 bases separating them. CDR3 sequence reads: CASSRDPGASSNEQFF. DNA of the CDR3: TGCGCCAGCAGCCGGGACCCGGGAGCCTCATCCAATGAGCAGTTCTTC.

The V gene is TRBV7-9, the J gene TRBJ1-3, with 8 nucleotides matching TRBD1. Germline loops: CDR1 SEHNR, CDR2 FQNEAQ (reference sequence). Trimming cost V 1 base and J 4 bases; bases outside gene matches: 3. The CDR3 has 15 residues. The CDR3 sequence: CASSLGTGGGNTIYF. The CDR3 bases are TGTGCCAGCAGCTTAGGTACAGGGGGAGGAAACACCATATATTTT.

V and J are TRBV6-5 and TRBJ1-2; a possible D gene is TRBD1 (6 bases). The CDR3 is 13 residues long. V lost 4 bases, J lost 3 bases, and 9 bases lay in between. Germline-derived CDR1 and CDR2 are MNHEY and SVGAGI. As DNA, the CDR3 is TGTGCCAGCAGTTCCGGGGGCTACTATGGCTACACCTTC. Translated, it gives CASSSGGYYGYTF.

The CDR3 DNA reads TGTGCCAGCAGTTTATGGGGGGGTTTTGACCGGACCTCTGGAAACACCATATATTTT. Its protein product is CASSLWGGFDRTSGNTIYF. V and J are TRBV27 and TRBJ1-3; D might be TRBD1 (5 bases). The germline gives CDR1 MNHEY, CDR2 SMNVEV (reference sequence). Trimming took off 1 base at V and 0 bases at J, with 19 bases between the two ends. The CDR3 covers 19 residues.